The 27 T cell receptor beta chains listed next were all sequenced from one sample in a study of cytomegalovirus exposure and HLA in healthy donors. PCR primers comprised 60 Vbeta and 13 Jbeta primers. Clones were read by immunoSEQ multiplex PCR, and TCRdb kept only the in-frame ones, dropping some. The data show about 100,000 clones, around 80% seen once. The sample was PBMCs. Receptors originate from a man aged 25 to 40 in good health and CMV-seropositive.

This clone was seen only a few times. One end of the junction varies from germline; a read error may be responsible. The gene calls are TRBV7-6 and TRBJ2-6, with TRBD1 as a possible D gene (5 bases). CDR3 length: 16 amino acids. Per the germline V gene, CDR1 is SGHVS and CDR2 is FNYEAQ. The CDR3 reads CASSLGGYEGANGLTF. The CDR3 DNA sequence: TGTGCCAGCAGCTTAGGAGGTTACGAAGGGGCCAACGGCCTGACTTTC.

The chain carries TRBV6-1 and TRBJ1-5; unclear D gene. Germline CDR1 MNHNS, CDR2 SASEGT. CDR3 length: 15 amino acids. V lost 3 bases to trimming and J lost 2 bases, with 11 bases between them. The CDR3, as DNA: TGTGCCAGCAGTGATGAGGGAGTGGGCAATCAGCCCCAGCATTTT. This translates into CASSDEGVGNQPQHF.

This clone was seen only a few times. The chain employs TRBV2 and TRBJ1-1; no clear D. Trimming pared 9 bases from V and 1 base from J, leaving 12 bases between. Germline CDR1 and CDR2: SNHLY and FYNNEI. The CDR3 runs 13 residues. The CDR3 sequence: CASSGVQNTEAFF. Here the CDR3 DNA reads TGTGCCAGTTCAGGCGTCCAGAACACTGAAGCTTTCTTT. Using reference TRBV2 and TRBJ1-1 for the parts outside the CDR3, the full variable domain is EPEVTQTPSHQVTQMGQEVILRCVPISNHLYFYWYRQILGQKVEFLVSFYNNEISEKSEIFDDQFSVERPDGSNFTLKIRSTKLEDSAMYFCASSGVQNTEAFFGQGTRLTVV.

The V call is TRBV7-9, the J call TRBJ2-1, with TRBD1 identical over 7 bases. This CDR3 is built from 12 residues. V lost 8 bases and J lost 5; bases outside the gene matches: 3. Germline-derived CDR1 and CDR2 are SEHNR and FQNEAQ (reference sequence). The CDR3 is CASSGTDNEQFF. The CDR3 DNA follows: TGTGCCAGCTCCGGGACAGACAATGAGCAGTTCTTC. Filled out from reference TRBV7-9 and TRBJ2-1, the complete variable domain reads DTGVSQNPRHKITKRGQNVTFRCDPISEHNRLYWYRQTLGQGPEFLTYFQNEAQLEKSRLLSDRFSAERPKGSFSTLEIQRTEQGDSAMYLCASSGTDNEQFFGPGTRLTVL.

The gene calls are TRBV21-1 and TRBJ1-4; the table names TRBD1, a call not compared with the DNA. TRBV21-1 is annotated as a pseudogene. This CDR3 region has 15 residues. The CDR3 loop reads CASSDRDRAPEKLFF. The CDR3 bases are TGTGCCAGCAGCGACCGGGACAGGGCTCCCGAAAAACTGTTTTTT.

As concerns this clone: An end of the junction differs from the germline gene, which may be a read error. The chain joins TRBV7-9 to TRBJ1-1; 8 nucleotides line up with TRBD1. CDR1 and CDR2 (germline): SEHNR, FQNEAQ (reference sequence). The CDR3 length is 16 residues. CDR3: CSSSSQGALRNTEAFF. The CDR3 DNA is TGTTCCAGCAGCTCGCAGGGGGCGCTCAGAAACACTGAAGCTTTCTTT. Looking up the rest from reference TRBV7-9 and TRBJ1-1 gives the full variable domain: DTGVSQNPRHKITKRGQNVTFRCDPISEHNRLYWYRQTLGQGPEFLTYFQNEAQLEKSRLLSDRFSAERPKGSFSTLEIQRTEQGDSAMYLCSSSSQGALRNTEAFFGQGTRLTVV.

The chain recombines TRBV14 with TRBJ2-3, with D unresolved. V lost 0 bases and J lost 2, with 6 bases in between. This CDR3 is built from 14 residues. Germline V CDR1 and CDR2: SGHDN, FVKESK. The CDR3 DNA sequence: TGTGCCAGCAGCCAAGATAGTAACACAGATACGCAGTATTTT. As protein: CASSQDSNTDTQYF. The full variable domain, rest sourced from reference TRBV14 and TRBJ2-3, is EAGVTQFPSHSVIEKGQTVTLRCDPISGHDNLYWYRRVMGKEIKFLLHFVKESKQDESGMPNNRFLAERTGGTYSTLKVQPAELEDSGVYFCASSQDSNTDTQYFGPGTRLTVL.

The chain has TRBV29-1 and TRBJ1-1; D is unresolved. Germline CDR1 is SQVTM and CDR2 is ANQGSEA. Deletions cut 7 bases from V and 1 base from J, with 10 bases between. The CDR3 has 12 residues. Here the CDR3 reads CSGSRGNTEAFF. In nucleotides, the CDR3 is TGCAGCGGCTCACGGGGGAACACTGAAGCTTTCTTT.

This chain links TRBV19 with TRBJ1-5; D might be TRBD1 (5 bases). V lost 5 bases, J lost 5 bases, and 10 bases lay in between. The germline gives CDR1 LNHDA, CDR2 SQIVND (reference sequence). This CDR3 spans 13 amino acids. CDR3 bases: TGTGCCAGTAGTGCTGACAGAGATCAGCCCCAGCATTTT. This sequence encodes CASSADRDQPQHF.

The V and J genes are TRBV6-1 and TRBJ2-1; 9 bases agree with TRBD1. V lost 6 bases to trimming and J lost 3 bases; unmatched junction nucleotides: 3. The CDR3 totals 14 residues. Per the germline V gene, CDR1 is MNHNS and CDR2 is SASEGT. The CDR3 is CASRPGQGYNEQFF. Here the CDR3 DNA reads TGTGCCAGCAGACCGGGACAGGGCTACAATGAGCAGTTCTTC.

This chain joins TRBV6-1 and TRBJ1-2; D not certain. CDR1 and CDR2 from the germline V gene are MNHNS and SASEGT. The CDR3 contains 11 residues. CDR3 loop: CVSSQGRGYTF. In nucleotides, the CDR3 is TGTGTGTCTAGCCAAGGACGTGGCTACACCTTC.

The V call is TRBV23-1, the J call TRBJ2-5, with TRBD2 matching 8 bases. TRBV23-1 carries the ORF label, with uncertain function. The V and J ends lost 1 base and 5 bases, in that order; junction bases with no gene match: 3. The CDR3 runs to 14 residues. This chain's CDR3 is CASSQLGGGETQYF. CDR3 coding DNA: TGCGCCAGCAGTCAATTGGGCGGGGGGGAGACCCAGTACTTC.

J is TRBJ1-1 and V is TRBV4-2, with 7 bases identical to TRBD1. V lost 1 base and J lost 5; bases outside the gene matches: 7. The CDR3 sequence is 15 residues long. CDR1 and CDR2 from the germline V gene are LGHNA and YNFKEQ. The CDR3 loop is CASSQVVTGVTEAFF. DNA of the CDR3: TGTGCCAGCAGCCAAGTCGTAACAGGGGTAACTGAAGCTTTCTTT.

The J gene is TRBJ2-2, the V gene TRBV4-1; D not resolved. The V end was cut by 1 base, the J end by 7 bases, with 10 bases between. The CDR3 sequence is 14 residues long. The germline V gene has CDR1 MGHRA and CDR2 YSYEKL. The CDR3 region is CASSQGPHNGELFF. The DNA for the CDR3 is TGCGCCAGCAGCCAAGGGCCCCACAACGGGGAGCTGTTTTTT.

The J gene is TRBJ1-1, the V gene TRBV5-1; TRBD1 is a possible D gene (5 bases). The CDR3 spans 15 residues. The germline CDR1 and CDR2 sequences are SGHRS and YFSETQ. Trimming cost V 4 bases and J 1 base, with 14 bases left between them. The CDR3 spells CASSQGTIGNTEAFF. In nucleotides, the CDR3 is TGCGCCAGCAGCCAAGGGACTATCGGGAACACTGAAGCTTTCTTT. The variable domain in full, with the rest retrieved from reference TRBV5-1 and TRBJ1-1, is KAGVTQTPRYLIKTRGQQVTLSCSPISGHRSVSWYQQTPGQGLQFLFEYFSETQRNKGNFPGRFSGRQFSNSRSEMNVSTLELGDSALYLCASSQGTIGNTEAFFGQGTRLTVV.

In its sample, this clone was seen a few times. The chain carries TRBV27 and TRBJ2-3; TRBD2 might be the D (5 bases). Germline V gene sequence: CDR1 MNHEY, CDR2 SMNVEV (reference sequence). The ends were cut back, 4 bases at V and 5 bases at J, with 10 bases in the middle. CDR3 length: 13 residues. The CDR3 region has the DNA TGTGCCAGCAGTTACTTGGCGGGAGATACGCAGTATTTT. Protein: CASSYLAGDTQYF.

This sequence joins TRBV5-6 and TRBJ2-5; the D gene is possibly TRBD1 (5 bases). The CDR3 contains 14 residues. Trimming took off 2 bases at V and 2 bases at J, with 10 bases between the two ends. The germline V gene has CDR1 SGHDT and CDR2 YYEEEE. This chain's CDR3 is CASSFRVRQETQYF. For the CDR3, the DNA is TGTGCCAGCAGCTTCAGGGTTCGGCAAGAGACCCAGTACTTC.

Points on this clone: Germline is not matched at one junction end, which may reflect a read error. The chain has TRBV5-1 and TRBJ2-4, with D tentatively TRBD2 (7 bases). Germline CDR1 is SGHRS and CDR2 is YFSETQ. The CDR3 sequence is 15 residues long. CDR3 sequence reads: CASSLGGWGGNSQYF. The DNA of the CDR3 is TGCGCCAGCAGCTTAGGGGGATGGGGGGGAAACAGTCAGTACTTC.

There are a few counts of this clone. This chain joins TRBV9 and TRBJ1-3; unclear D gene. The CDR3 extends over 15 amino acids. Germline V gene data show CDR1 as SGDLS and CDR2 as YYNGEE. The V end was cut by 3 bases, the J end by 4 bases, with 14 bases between. This CDR3 reads CASSGGLGSGNTIYF. CDR3 DNA sequence: TGTGCCAGCAGCGGAGGGTTGGGATCCGGAAACACCATATATTTT.

Points on this clone: This same CDR3 is encoded by further DNA sequences in the sample. The rearrangement uses TRBV5-1 and TRBJ2-3, with 8 positions matching TRBD2. J gave up 3 bases and V 4 bases, and 1 base lay outside the gene matches. The CDR3 has 13 amino acids. Germline V CDR1 and CDR2: SGHRS, YFSETQ. This CDR3 reads CASSLAGTDTQYF. The DNA for the CDR3 is TGCGCCAGCAGCCTAGCGGGTACAGATACGCAGTATTTT.

This sequence joins TRBV19 and TRBJ1-2, with TRBD1 matching 7 bases. The V gene's germline CDR1 is LNHDA and CDR2 SQIVND (reference sequence). The CDR3 runs 12 residues. Trimming removed 6 bases from V and 11 bases from J; junction bases left unmatched: 9. This chain's CDR3 is CASSRQGSWYTF. The DNA for the CDR3 is TGTGCCAGTAGCAGACAGGGATCGTGGTACACCTTC.

This chain connects TRBV19 to TRBJ2-2; TRBD1 might be the D (5 bases). This CDR3 is 16 amino acids long. V dropped 4 bases and J dropped 4 bases, with 16 bases sitting between them. CDR1 and CDR2 (germline): LNHDA, SQIVND (reference sequence). Here the CDR3 DNA reads TGTGCCAGTAGTACCTACCAGACAGCTTTCACCGGGGAGCTGTTTTTT. Its translation: CASSTYQTAFTGELFF.

This clone appeared a single time. The chain links TRBV11-2 to TRBJ1-2; D gene uncertain. Looked up from germline, CDR1 is SGHAT and CDR2 is FQNNGV. V lost 1 base, J lost 2 bases, and 14 bases lay in between. The CDR3 is 16 residues long. CDR3 residues: CASSLAPKQENYGYTF. CDR3 in DNA: TGTGCCAGCAGCTTAGCGCCCAAGCAAGAAAACTATGGCTACACCTTC. The entire variable domain, with the rest obtained from reference TRBV11-2 and TRBJ1-2, is as follows: EAGVAQSPRYKIIEKRQSVAFWCNPISGHATLYWYQQILGQGPKLLIQFQNNGVVDDSQLPKDRFSAERLKGVDSTLKIQPAKLEDSAVYLCASSLAPKQENYGYTFGSGTRLTVV.

The rearrangement joins TRBV5-1 to TRBJ2-3; D perhaps matches TRBD1 (5 bases). The V and J ends lost 2 bases and 4 bases respectively, with 17 bases between them. CDR3 length: 16 amino acids. Germline CDR1 and CDR2: SGHRS and YFSETQ. CDR3 coding DNA: TGCGCCAGCAGCTTTCGTGCAGGGTTTATGTCAGATACGCAGTATTTT. The encoded protein is CASSFRAGFMSDTQYF.

The table lists this clone with a count of one. V is TRBV7-6 and J is TRBJ2-7; 9 positions agree with TRBD2. The CDR3 contains 17 residues. Germline V gene sequence: CDR1 SGHVS, CDR2 FNYEAQ. V lost 1 base, J lost 0 bases, and 7 bases stayed unmatched. The CDR3 region has the DNA TGTGCCAGCAGCTTAGTAGGCGGGGGGGTTCGCTCCTACGAGCAGTACTTC. It yields the protein CASSLVGGGVRSYEQYF.

The chain uses TRBV19 and TRBJ2-5; 7 bases align to TRBD2. Germline assignment: CDR1 LNHDA and CDR2 SQIVND (reference sequence). This CDR3 spans 15 amino acids. V lost 1 base, J lost 3 bases, and 5 bases stayed unmatched. CDR3 in amino acids: CASSIGISGEETQYF. CDR3 DNA sequence: TGTGCCAGTAGTATAGGGATAAGCGGGGAAGAGACCCAGTACTTC.

This chain joins TRBV10-1 and TRBJ2-2; D may be TRBD1 (5 bases). There are 14 residues in the CDR3. Germline V lookup: CDR1 WNHNN, CDR2 SYGVQD (reference sequence). Trimming took off 8 bases at V and 7 bases at J, with 17 bases between the two ends. CDR3 nucleotide sequence: TGCGCCAGCGCAGAAGGGCAGGGCTACGGGGAGCTGTTTTTT. Its protein product is CASAEGQGYGELFF.